The 11 T cell receptor beta chains below were found in one sample sequenced in a study of cytomegalovirus exposure and HLA in healthy donors. Primers: 60 Vbeta forward and 13 Jbeta reverse. Method: immunoSEQ multiplex PCR; TCRdb's copy keeps in-frame clones and lacks some. The sample lists approximately 160,000 clones; 55% to 70% were seen once. Specimen: PBMCs. The source is a woman aged 25-40 years in good health and CMV-seropositive.

The genes are TRBV18 and TRBJ2-7, with 7 bases fitting TRBD2. The CDR3 has 15 residues. The V and J ends lost 6 bases and 1 base, in that order; junction bases with no gene match: 9. Germline CDR1 KGHSH, CDR2 LQKENI. The CDR3 is CASSPRQRGSYEQYF. The DNA of the CDR3 is TGTGCCAGCTCCCCGAGGCAGCGGGGTTCCTACGAGCAGTACTTC. The full variable domain, in which reference TRBV18 and TRBJ2-7 provide the parts outside the CDR3, is NAGVMQNPRHLVRRRGQEARLRCSPMKGHSHVYWYRQLPEEGLKFMVYLQKENIIDESGMPKERFSAEFPKEGPSILRIQQVVRGDSAAYFCASSPRQRGSYEQYFGPGTRLTVT.

The sample holds a few counts of this clone. The rearrangement joins TRBV19 to TRBJ2-4, with 8 bases matching TRBD1. This CDR3 has 17 amino acids. With 8 bases clipped from V and 0 bases from J, the junction kept 12 bases outside the gene matches. Germline CDR1 LNHDA, CDR2 SQIVND (reference sequence). In nucleotides, the CDR3 is TGTGCCAGTTCAATGGGCAGGGGGCGACTAGCCAAAAACATTCAGTACTTC. Amino acids: CASSMGRGRLAKNIQYF.

The rearrangement links TRBV27 to TRBJ2-7, with no clear D. From germline, CDR1 is MNHEY and CDR2 SMNVEV (reference sequence). The CDR3 runs to 12 residues. V was cut by 3 bases and J by 6 bases, with 9 bases left in between. Here the CDR3 DNA reads TGTGCCAGCAGTTTTGAGAACTCCGAGCAGTACTTC. It codes for CASSFENSEQYF.

V and J are TRBV6-1 and TRBJ1-4; D remains unclear. V lost 2 bases and J 5 bases, leaving 6 bases between the germline ends. Germline V gives CDR1 MNHNS, CDR2 SASEGT. The CDR3 sequence is 13 residues long. The CDR3 sequence is CASSEQYNEKLFF. In DNA form, the CDR3 reads TGTGCCAGCAGTGAACAGTACAATGAAAAACTGTTTTTT.

The rearrangement joins TRBV5-1 to TRBJ2-5; no clear D gene. The germline V and J ends were trimmed by 5 bases and 5 bases, with 10 bases remaining between them. Germline V gene lookup returns CDR1 SGHRS and CDR2 YFSETQ. CDR3 length: 12 residues. CDR3 region: CASSRKWETQYF. CDR3 bases: TGCGCCAGCAGTAGAAAGTGGGAGACCCAGTACTTC.

V is TRBV5-1 and J is TRBJ2-5, with 10 bases fitting TRBD2. Germline CDR1 reads SGHRS; CDR2 reads YFSETQ. The CDR3 contains 19 residues. V lost 2 bases to trimming and J lost 5 bases; unmatched junction nucleotides: 18. The DNA of the CDR3 is TGCGCCAGCAGCTTATCCCGATCCGAAACGGGACTAGCGTGGGAGACCCAGTACTTC. As protein: CASSLSRSETGLAWETQYF.

Only one count was recorded for this clone. The CDR3 bases are TGTGCCAGCACTCTAGGCAGGGGCGGTTACGAGCAGTACTTC. It encodes CASTLGRGGYEQYF. The chain employs TRBV6-5 and TRBJ2-5; a weak D match, TRBD1 (6 bases). TRBJ2-7 matches the DNA end more closely, so the J call is doubtful. The CDR3 contains 14 residues. The germline V gene has CDR1 MNHEY and CDR2 SVGAGI.

In its sample, this clone was seen a few times. V and J are TRBV27 and TRBJ2-3; maybe TRBD2 (5 bases). Trimming removed 3 bases from V and 4 bases from J, with 5 bases in between. The CDR3 covers 12 residues. Germline V gives CDR1 MNHEY, CDR2 SMNVEV (reference sequence). The CDR3 coding sequence is TGTGCCAGCAGTTTGAGGGCAGATACGCAGTATTTT. This translates into CASSLRADTQYF.

This chain joins TRBV10-3 and TRBJ2-3; 9 bases agree with TRBD1. The trim removed 6 bases at V and 4 bases at J, leaving 5 bases unmatched. There are 14 residues in the CDR3. Germline CDR1 is ENHRY and CDR2 is SYGVKD. CDR3 protein: CAIRPGQGSDTQYF. The CDR3 DNA reads TGTGCCATCAGGCCGGGACAGGGCTCAGATACGCAGTATTTT.

The chain employs TRBV7-2 and TRBJ1-2; 9 nucleotides line up with TRBD1. Germline V gives CDR1 SGHTA, CDR2 FQGNSA. J lost 8 bases, V lost 2 bases, and 18 bases had no gene match. CDR3 length equals 18 residues. CDR3 DNA sequence: TGTGCCAGCAGCTTATCCTCCTACAGGGGGCGAAGGGGGGAGGGCTACACCTTC. Protein product: CASSLSSYRGRRGEGYTF.

This chain uses TRBV6-6 with TRBJ2-3; 11 positions match TRBD2. V gave up 4 bases and J gave up 6 bases; unmatched junction bases: 6. The CDR3 is 15 amino acids. Germline V gene lookup returns CDR1 MNHNY and CDR2 SVGAGI (reference sequence). The CDR3: CASSSLAGVTDTQYF. In DNA, the CDR3 is TGTGCCAGCAGTTCACTAGCGGGAGTTACGGATACGCAGTATTTT.